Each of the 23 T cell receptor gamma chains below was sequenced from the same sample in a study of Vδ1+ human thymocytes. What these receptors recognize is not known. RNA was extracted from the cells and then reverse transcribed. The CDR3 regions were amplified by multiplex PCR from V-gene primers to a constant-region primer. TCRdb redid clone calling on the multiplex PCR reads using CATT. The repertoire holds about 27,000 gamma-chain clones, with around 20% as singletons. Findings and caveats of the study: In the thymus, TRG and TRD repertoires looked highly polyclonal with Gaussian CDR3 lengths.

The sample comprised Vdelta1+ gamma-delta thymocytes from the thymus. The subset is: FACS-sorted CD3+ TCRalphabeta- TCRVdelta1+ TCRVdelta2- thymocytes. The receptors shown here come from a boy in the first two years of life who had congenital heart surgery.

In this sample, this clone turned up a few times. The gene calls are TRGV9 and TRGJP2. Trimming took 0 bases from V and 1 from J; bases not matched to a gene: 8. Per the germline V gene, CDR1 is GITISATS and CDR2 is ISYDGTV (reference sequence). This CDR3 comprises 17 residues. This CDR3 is CALWEVQMFSSDWIKTF. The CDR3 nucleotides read TGTGCCTTGTGGGAGGTGCAGATGTTTAGTAGTGATTGGATCAAGACGTTT.

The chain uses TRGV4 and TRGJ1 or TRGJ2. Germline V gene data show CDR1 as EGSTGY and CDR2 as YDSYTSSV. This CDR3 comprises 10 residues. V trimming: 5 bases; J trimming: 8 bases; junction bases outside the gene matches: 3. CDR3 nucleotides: TGTGCCACCTGGGGCGATAAGAAACTCTTT. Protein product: CATWGDKKLF.

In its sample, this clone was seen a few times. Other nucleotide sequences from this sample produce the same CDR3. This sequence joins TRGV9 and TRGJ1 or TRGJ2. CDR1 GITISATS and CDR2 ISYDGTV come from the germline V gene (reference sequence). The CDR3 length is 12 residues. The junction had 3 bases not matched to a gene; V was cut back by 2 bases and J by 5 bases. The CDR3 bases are TGTGCCTTGTGGGAGGCAGATTATAAGAAACTCTTT. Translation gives CALWEADYKKLF.

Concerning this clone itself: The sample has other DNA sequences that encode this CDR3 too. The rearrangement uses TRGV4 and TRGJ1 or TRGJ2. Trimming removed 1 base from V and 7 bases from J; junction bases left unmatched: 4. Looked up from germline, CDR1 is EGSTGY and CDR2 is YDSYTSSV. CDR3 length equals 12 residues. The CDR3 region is CATWDGFYKKLF. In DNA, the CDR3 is TGTGCCACCTGGGATGGTTTCTATAAGAAACTCTTT.

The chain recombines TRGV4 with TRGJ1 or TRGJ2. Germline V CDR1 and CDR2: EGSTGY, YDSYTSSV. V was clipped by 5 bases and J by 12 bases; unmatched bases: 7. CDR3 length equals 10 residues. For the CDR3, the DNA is TGTGCCACCTGGGGAACGGGGAAACTCTTT. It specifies CATWGTGKLF.

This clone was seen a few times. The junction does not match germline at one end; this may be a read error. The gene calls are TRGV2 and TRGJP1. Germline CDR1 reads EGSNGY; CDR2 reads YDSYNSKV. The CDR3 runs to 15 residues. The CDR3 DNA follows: TGTGCCGCCTGGGACGGAGCTACCACTGGTTGGTTCAAGATATTT. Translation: CAAWDGATTGWFKIF.

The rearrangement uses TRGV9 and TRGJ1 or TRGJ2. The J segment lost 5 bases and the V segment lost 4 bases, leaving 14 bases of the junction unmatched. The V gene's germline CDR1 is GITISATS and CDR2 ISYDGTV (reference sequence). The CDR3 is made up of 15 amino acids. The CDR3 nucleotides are TGTGCCTTGTGGGAACCGTGCATTAGAAATTATAAGAAACTCTTT. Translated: CALWEPCIRNYKKLF.

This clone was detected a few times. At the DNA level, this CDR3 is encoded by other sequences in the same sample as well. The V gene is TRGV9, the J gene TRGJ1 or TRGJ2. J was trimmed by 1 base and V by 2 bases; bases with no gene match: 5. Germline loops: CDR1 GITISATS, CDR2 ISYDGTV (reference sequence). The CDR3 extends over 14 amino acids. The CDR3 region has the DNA TGTGCCTTGTGGGAGGACTCAAATTATTATAAGAAACTCTTT. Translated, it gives CALWEDSNYYKKLF.

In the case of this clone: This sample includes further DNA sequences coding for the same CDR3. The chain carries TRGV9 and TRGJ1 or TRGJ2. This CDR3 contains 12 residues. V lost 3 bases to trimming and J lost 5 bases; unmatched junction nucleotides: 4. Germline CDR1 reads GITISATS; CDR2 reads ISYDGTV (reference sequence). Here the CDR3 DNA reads TGTGCCTTGTGGGAGCCCCATTATAAGAAACTCTTT. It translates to CALWEPHYKKLF.

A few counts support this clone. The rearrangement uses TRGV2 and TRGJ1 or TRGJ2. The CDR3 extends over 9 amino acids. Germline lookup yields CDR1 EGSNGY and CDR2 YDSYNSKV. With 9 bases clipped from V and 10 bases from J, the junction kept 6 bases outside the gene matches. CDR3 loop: CATPGKKLF. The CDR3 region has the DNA TGTGCCACCCCTGGGAAGAAACTCTTT.

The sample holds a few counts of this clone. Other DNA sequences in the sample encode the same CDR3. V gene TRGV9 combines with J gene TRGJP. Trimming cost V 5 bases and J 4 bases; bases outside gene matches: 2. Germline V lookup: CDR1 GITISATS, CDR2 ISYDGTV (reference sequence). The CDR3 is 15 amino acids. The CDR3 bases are TGTGCCTTGTGGGGTCAAGAGTTGGGCAAAAAAATCAAGGTATTT. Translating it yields CALWGQELGKKIKVF.

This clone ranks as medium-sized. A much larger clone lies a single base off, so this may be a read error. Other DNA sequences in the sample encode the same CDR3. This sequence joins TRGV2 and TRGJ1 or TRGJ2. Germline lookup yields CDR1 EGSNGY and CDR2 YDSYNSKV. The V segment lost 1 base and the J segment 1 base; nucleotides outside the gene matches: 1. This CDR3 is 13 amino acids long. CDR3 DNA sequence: TGTGCCACCTGGGACGGTAATTATTATAAGAAACTCTTT. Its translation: CATWDGNYYKKLF.

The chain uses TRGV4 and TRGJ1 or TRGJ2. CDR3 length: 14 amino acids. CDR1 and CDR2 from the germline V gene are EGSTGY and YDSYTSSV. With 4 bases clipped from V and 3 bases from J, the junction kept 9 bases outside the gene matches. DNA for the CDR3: TGTGCCACCTGGGAAGAAGGGATTTATTATAAGAAACTCTTT. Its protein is CATWEEGIYYKKLF.

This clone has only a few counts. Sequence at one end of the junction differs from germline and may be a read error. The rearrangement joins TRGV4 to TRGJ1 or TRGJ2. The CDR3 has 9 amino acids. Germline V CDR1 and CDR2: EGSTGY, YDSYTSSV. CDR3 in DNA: TGTGCCACCTGGGATTCCCTCTTCTTT. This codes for CATWDSLFF.

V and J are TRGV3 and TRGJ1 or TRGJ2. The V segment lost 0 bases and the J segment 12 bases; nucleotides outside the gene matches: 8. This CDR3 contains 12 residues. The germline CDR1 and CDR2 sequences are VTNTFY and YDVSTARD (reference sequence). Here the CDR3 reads CATWDRGPSKLF. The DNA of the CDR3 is TGTGCCACCTGGGACAGGGGCCCCTCGAAACTCTTT.

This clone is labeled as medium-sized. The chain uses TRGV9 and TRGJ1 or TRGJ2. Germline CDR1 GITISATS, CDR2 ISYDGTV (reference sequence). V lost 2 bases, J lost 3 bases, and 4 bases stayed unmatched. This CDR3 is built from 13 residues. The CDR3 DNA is TGTGCCTTGTGGGAGGACCCTTATTATAAGAAACTCTTT. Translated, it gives CALWEDPYYKKLF.

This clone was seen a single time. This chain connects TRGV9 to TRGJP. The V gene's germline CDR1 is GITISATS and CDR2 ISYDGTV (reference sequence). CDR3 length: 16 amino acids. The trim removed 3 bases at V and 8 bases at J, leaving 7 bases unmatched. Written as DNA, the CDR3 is TGTGCCTTGTGGGAGACACCCAAGTTGGGCAAAAAAATCAAGGTATTT. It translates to CALWETPKLGKKIKVF.

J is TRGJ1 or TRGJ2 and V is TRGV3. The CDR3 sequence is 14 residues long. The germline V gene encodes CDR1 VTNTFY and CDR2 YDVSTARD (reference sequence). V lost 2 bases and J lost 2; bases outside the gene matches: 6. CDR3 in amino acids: CATWDNFDYYKKLF. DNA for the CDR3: TGTGCCACCTGGGACAACTTTGATTATTATAAGAAACTCTTT.

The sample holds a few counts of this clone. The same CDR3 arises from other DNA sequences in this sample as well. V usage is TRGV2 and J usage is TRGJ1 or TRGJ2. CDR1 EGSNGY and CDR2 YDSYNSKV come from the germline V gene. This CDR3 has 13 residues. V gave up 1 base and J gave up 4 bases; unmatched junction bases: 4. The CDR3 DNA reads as TGTGCCACCTGGGACGGACTCTATTATAAGAAACTCTTT. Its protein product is CATWDGLYYKKLF.

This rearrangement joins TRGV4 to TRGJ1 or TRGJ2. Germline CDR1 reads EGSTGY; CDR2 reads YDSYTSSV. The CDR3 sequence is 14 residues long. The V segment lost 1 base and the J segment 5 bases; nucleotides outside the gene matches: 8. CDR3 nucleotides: TGTGCCACCTGGGATGGTCTAGTGAATTATAAGAAACTCTTT. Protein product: CATWDGLVNYKKLF.

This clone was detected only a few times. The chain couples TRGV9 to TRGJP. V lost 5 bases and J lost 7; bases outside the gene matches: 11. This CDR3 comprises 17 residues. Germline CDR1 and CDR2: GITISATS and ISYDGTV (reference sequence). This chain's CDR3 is CALWGGSRELGKKIKVF. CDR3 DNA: TGTGCCTTGTGGGGGGGGTCTCGGGAGTTGGGCAAAAAAATCAAGGTATTT.

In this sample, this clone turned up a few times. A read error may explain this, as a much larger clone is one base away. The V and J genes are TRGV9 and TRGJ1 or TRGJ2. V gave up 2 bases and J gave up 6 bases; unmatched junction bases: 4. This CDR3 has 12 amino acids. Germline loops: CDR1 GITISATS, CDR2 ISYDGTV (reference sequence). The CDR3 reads CALWEGSYKKLF. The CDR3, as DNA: TGTGCCTTGTGGGAGGGATCTTATAAGAAACTCTTT.

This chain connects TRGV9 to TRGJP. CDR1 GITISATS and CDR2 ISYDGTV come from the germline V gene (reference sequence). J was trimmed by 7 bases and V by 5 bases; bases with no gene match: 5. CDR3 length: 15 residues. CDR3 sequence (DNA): TGTGCCTTGTGGGTTGTGGAGTTGGGCAAAAAAATCAAGGTATTT. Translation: CALWVVELGKKIKVF.